Following are 31 T cell receptor beta chains from one sample sequenced in a study of early T cells in non-severe SARS-CoV-2 infection. TCRdb redid the calling of the 5' RACE reads with MiXCR, one entry per CDR3 protein. The repertoire includes 85,000 to 100,000 distinct CDR3 sequences, approximately 17% of them detected once, and about 1.3% sits in the top ten. The specimen sequenced was whole blood. Source of these receptors: an adult who was a healthcare worker with PCR-confirmed SARS-CoV-2 infection or an uninfected control (not recorded which).

V gene TRBV7-9 combines with J gene TRBJ2-2, with no clear D. The CDR3 has 15 amino acids. With 1 base removed from V and 4 bases from J, the gap between germline ends came to 10 bases. Germline CDR1 SEHNR, CDR2 FQNEAQ (reference sequence). In nucleotides, the CDR3 is TGTGCCAGCAGCTTAGGGCTAGACTTCACCGGGGAGCTGTTTTTT. Translation: CASSLGLDFTGELFF.

The chain uses TRBV12-3 or TRBV12-4 and TRBJ1-1; tentative D call: TRBD1 (5 bases). V was clipped by 3 bases and J by 3 bases, with 14 bases between them. CDR3 length: 15 residues. CDR3 protein: CASSFGGRLDTEAFF. The CDR3, as DNA: TGTGCCAGCAGTTTCGGGGGGAGGCTTGACACTGAAGCTTTCTTT.

The gene calls are TRBV28 and TRBJ2-7; D may match TRBD1 or TRBD2 (5 bases each). Germline V gene lookup returns CDR1 MDHEN and CDR2 SYDVKM. V was pared by 5 bases and J by 5 bases, with 16 bases between. The CDR3 covers 14 residues. For the CDR3, the DNA is TGTGCCAGCAGTCGGGACCTCTCAGTCGACGAGCAGTACTTC. As protein: CASSRDLSVDEQYF.

This sequence joins TRBV7-2 and TRBJ2-5, with 7 nucleotides matching TRBD1. Germline lookup yields CDR1 SGHTA and CDR2 FQGNSA. With V trimmed by 6 bases and J by 5 bases, 6 bases remained unmatched. This CDR3 has 13 residues. The CDR3 DNA reads TGTGCCAGCAGTCGCGACAGGGTTGAGACCCAGTACTTC. Its translation is CASSRDRVETQYF.

This chain connects TRBV12-5 to TRBJ1-1; the D gene is possibly TRBD1 (6 bases). CDR1 and CDR2 from the germline V gene are LGHNT and FRNRAP. CDR3 length: 16 amino acids. The V and J ends lost 4 bases and 3 bases respectively, with 18 bases between them. This CDR3 reads CASGSPAGEGDTEAFF. For the CDR3, the DNA is TGTGCTAGTGGTTCGCCAGCAGGCGAGGGGGACACTGAAGCTTTCTTT.

This clonotype was counted many times. This chain joins TRBV9 and TRBJ2-6, with D possibly being TRBD1 (7 bases). The ends were cut back, 4 bases at V and 4 bases at J, with 12 bases in the middle. This CDR3 comprises 15 residues. Per the germline V gene, CDR1 is SGDLS and CDR2 is YYNGEE. Here the CDR3 DNA reads TGTGCCAGCAGCCTTCAGGGGGGCGGGGCCAACGTCCTGACTTTC. It yields the protein CASSLQGGGANVLTF.

This chain joins TRBV6-2 or TRBV6-3 and TRBJ2-7; unclear D gene. The CDR3 is made up of 14 amino acids. The V and J ends lost 5 bases and 1 base respectively, with 12 bases between them. Germline V gene lookup returns CDR1 MNHEY and CDR2 SVGEGT. The CDR3 DNA follows: TGTGCCAGCAGTCAATCGCCGGAGTCCTACGAGCAGTACTTC. Protein sequence: CASSQSPESYEQYF.

This clonotype has a handful of counts. The chain employs TRBV29-1 and TRBJ2-3; TRBD1 matches 11 bases. Germline V gene lookup returns CDR1 SQVTM and CDR2 ANQGSEA. The CDR3 is 15 residues long. J gave up 3 bases and V 5 bases, and 7 bases lay outside the gene matches. The CDR3 bases are TGCAGCGTTACTAGGACAGGGGGCGCGACAGATACGCAGTATTTT. The encoded protein is CSVTRTGGATDTQYF.

Only a few counts were recorded for this clonotype. V and J are TRBV28 and TRBJ1-2; perhaps TRBD1 as D (5 bases). Looked up from germline, CDR1 is MDHEN and CDR2 is SYDVKM. The CDR3 sequence is 14 residues long. Trimming left V 5 bases short and J 4 bases short, with 14 bases between. The CDR3 is CASSPHQGLYGYTF. Here the CDR3 DNA reads TGTGCCAGCAGTCCCCACCAGGGACTCTATGGCTACACCTTC.

The chain links TRBV18 to TRBJ2-7; no clear D gene. Germline loops: CDR1 KGHSH, CDR2 LQKENI. The V end was cut by 6 bases, the J end by 9 bases, with 18 bases between. CDR3 length equals 13 residues. CDR3 in amino acids: CASSSAPQAGQYF. CDR3 nucleotides: TGTGCCAGCTCCTCTGCGCCGCAGGCCGGGCAGTACTTC. Looking up the rest from reference TRBV18 and TRBJ2-7 gives the full variable domain: NAGVMQNPRHLVRRRGQEARLRCSPMKGHSHVYWYRQLPEEGLKFMVYLQKENIIDESGMPKERFSAEFPKEGPSILRIQQVVRGDSAAYFCASSSAPQAGQYFGPGTRLTVT.

V is TRBV4-3 and J is TRBJ2-1, with 7 bases lining up with TRBD2. CDR3 length: 16 amino acids. Germline-derived CDR1 and CDR2 are LGHNA and YSLEER. Trimming removed 2 bases from V and 0 bases from J; junction bases left unmatched: 4. CDR3 in DNA: TGCGCCAGCAGCCAAAGAGTAGCGGGCTCCTACAATGAGCAGTTCTTC. Translated: CASSQRVAGSYNEQFF.

This clonotype was observed a handful of times. CDR3 region: CASRAEGGQPQHF. Written as DNA, the CDR3 is TGCGCCAGCAGGGCGGAGGGAGGTCAGCCCCAGCATTTT. The chain links TRBV5-1 to TRBJ1-5; unclear D gene. The V gene's germline CDR1 is SGHRS and CDR2 YFSETQ. Trimming took off 5 bases at V and 6 bases at J, with 12 bases between the two ends. The CDR3 is 13 amino acids.

The chain couples TRBV29-1 to TRBJ2-3, with TRBD2 matching over 11 bases. The junction had 9 bases not matched to a gene; V was cut back by 4 bases and J by 3 bases. This CDR3 region has 16 residues. Germline V gene sequence: CDR1 SQVTM, CDR2 ANQGSEA. The CDR3 coding sequence is TGCAGCGTTGTTCCGTTAGCGGGAGGGCCGACAGATACGCAGTATTTT. Protein product: CSVVPLAGGPTDTQYF.

V and J are TRBV7-9 and TRBJ1-1; no clear D gene. CDR1 and CDR2 from the germline V gene are SEHNR and FQNEAQ (reference sequence). CDR3 length equals 13 residues. Trimming left V 1 base short and J 2 bases short, with 5 bases between. CDR3 nucleotide sequence: TGTGCCAGCAGCTTAGGGTTTAACACTGAAGCTTTCTTT. Protein product: CASSLGFNTEAFF.

In its sample, this clonotype was seen a few times. V and J are TRBV11-2 and TRBJ1-5, with D hard to call. Germline CDR1 reads SGHAT; CDR2 reads FQNNGV. V was shortened by 0 bases and J by 2 bases, with 14 bases between the two germline ends. CDR3 length: 17 residues. The CDR3 bases are TGTGCCAGCAGCTTAGACACGCGAACCTTAGGCAATCAGCCCCAGCATTTT. This sequence encodes CASSLDTRTLGNQPQHF.

The table lists this clonotype with a few counts. The chain couples TRBV10-2 to TRBJ2-1; D is unresolved. The V end was cut by 6 bases, the J end by 8 bases, with 14 bases between. The CDR3 runs to 13 residues. The germline V gene encodes CDR1 WSHSY and CDR2 SAAADI. The CDR3: CASRTFRVHEQFF. The CDR3 DNA reads TGCGCCAGCAGGACGTTTAGGGTCCATGAGCAGTTCTTC.

This clonotype was picked up a small number of times. V and J are TRBV28 and TRBJ1-2; D is undetermined. The CDR3 covers 12 residues. The germline V and J ends were trimmed by 3 bases and 2 bases, with 4 bases remaining between them. The germline V gene has CDR1 MDHEN and CDR2 SYDVKM. The CDR3 sequence is CASSFKNYGYTF. Written as DNA, the CDR3 is TGTGCCAGCAGTTTCAAGAACTATGGCTACACCTTC.

This chain joins TRBV29-1 and TRBJ2-7, with a possible D match to TRBD2 (5 bases). Germline CDR1 SQVTM, CDR2 ANQGSEA. The CDR3 runs to 11 residues. CDR3 DNA: TGCACCGCGCGTGAGGGTGGCGAGCAGTACTTC. It encodes CTAREGGEQYF.

There are many counts of this clonotype. The genes are TRBV29-1 and TRBJ2-3; TRBD2 matches 7 bases. The junction had 15 bases not matched to a gene; V was cut back by 8 bases and J by 4 bases. Germline CDR1 reads SQVTM; CDR2 reads ANQGSEA. The CDR3 has 15 amino acids. The CDR3 reads CSSQGGRAGPDTQYF. The CDR3 coding sequence is TGCAGCTCCCAGGGAGGGCGAGCGGGCCCAGATACGCAGTATTTT.

The sample holds many counts of this clonotype. The rearrangement links TRBV7-2 to TRBJ2-7; 8 positions match TRBD2. The germline V gene has CDR1 SGHTA and CDR2 FQGNSA. The CDR3 totals 14 residues. Unmatched junction bases numbered 4, after V lost 2 bases and J lost 4 bases. CDR3 nucleotides: TGTGCCAGCAGCTTAAGCGGGGGTATGTACGAGCAGTACTTC. It is translated as CASSLSGGMYEQYF.

This chain connects TRBV27 to TRBJ2-1, with D possibly TRBD1 on 6 matching bases. The germline CDR1 and CDR2 sequences are MNHEY and SMNVEV (reference sequence). V lost 3 bases, J lost 7 bases, and 16 bases lay in between. This CDR3 contains 15 residues. The CDR3 nucleotides are TGTGCCAGCAGTTTCCCTGGGGGCTCGCTGAATGAGCAGTTCTTC. It yields the protein CASSFPGGSLNEQFF.

J is TRBJ2-5 and V is TRBV20-1; 7 nucleotides align to TRBD1. CDR1 and CDR2 (germline): DFQATT, SNEGSKA (reference sequence). Germline trimming cut 3 bases from V and 0 bases from J; bases unmatched to any gene: 1. The CDR3 runs 13 residues. The chain's CDR3 is CSARTGNQETQYF. CDR3 coding DNA: TGCAGTGCTAGGACAGGGAACCAAGAGACCCAGTACTTC.

This clonotype has only a few counts. V usage is TRBV20-1 and J usage is TRBJ1-5; unclear D gene. The CDR3 totals 12 residues. CDR1 and CDR2 (germline): DFQATT, SNEGSKA (reference sequence). With 0 bases removed from V and 7 bases from J, the gap between germline ends came to 7 bases. The DNA for the CDR3 is TGCAGTGCTAGAGATGCCGGACAGCCCCAGCATTTT. Its protein product is CSARDAGQPQHF.

V usage is TRBV12-3 or TRBV12-4 and J usage is TRBJ2-3; 8 nucleotides agree with TRBD2. The CDR3 length is 15 residues. Trimming at V came to 2 bases and at J to 7 bases, leaving 8 bases not matched to a gene. CDR3 amino acids: CASSLSGGVVNTQYF. CDR3 nucleotide sequence: TGTGCCAGCAGTTTAAGCGGGGGTGTGGTAAATACGCAGTATTTT.

Ten or more counts support this clonotype. This chain joins TRBV5-1 and TRBJ2-1; TRBD2 matches 10 bases. Germline CDR1 reads SGHRS; CDR2 reads YFSETQ. The CDR3 sequence is 15 residues long. V trimming: 3 bases; J trimming: 2 bases; junction bases outside the gene matches: 2. Written as DNA, the CDR3 is TGCGCCAGCAGCTCGGGACTAGCGACCTACAATGAGCAGTTCTTC. Translating gives CASSSGLATYNEQFF.

This clonotype has a handful of counts. V usage is TRBV15 and J usage is TRBJ2-1; D is unclear. From germline, CDR1 is LNHNV and CDR2 YYDKDF (reference sequence). Trimming left V 1 base short and J 7 bases short, with 8 bases between. The CDR3 length is 13 residues. The CDR3 nucleotides read TGTGCCACCAGCAGAGCAAGGTTAAATGAGCAGTTCTTC. Its translation is CATSRARLNEQFF.

V usage is TRBV28 and J usage is TRBJ1-1; D unclear. The germline CDR1 and CDR2 sequences are MDHEN and SYDVKM. The V and J ends lost 6 bases and 8 bases respectively, with 7 bases between them. CDR3 length: 10 amino acids. CDR3 in amino acids: CASREQEAFF. DNA for the CDR3: TGTGCCAGCAGGGAACAGGAAGCTTTCTTT. Combining the CDR3 with reference TRBV28 and TRBJ1-1 gives the whole variable domain DVKVTQSSRYLVKRTGEKVFLECVQDMDHENMFWYRQDPGLGLRLIYFSYDVKMKEKGDIPEGYSVSREKKERFSLILESASTNQTSMYLCASREQEAFFGQGTRLTVV.

In this sample, this clonotype turned up a few times. This chain links TRBV28 with TRBJ1-2; TRBD1 aligns across 9 bases. The CDR3 runs to 15 residues. J gave up 7 bases and V 5 bases, and 11 bases lay outside the gene matches. Germline V gene data show CDR1 as MDHEN and CDR2 as SYDVKM. CDR3 region: CASSKQGAFQAGYTF. CDR3 nucleotide sequence: TGTGCCAGCAGTAAACAGGGGGCGTTCCAGGCTGGCTACACCTTC.

In this sample, this clonotype turned up a few times. This chain links TRBV29-1 with TRBJ2-1; tentative D call: TRBD1 (5 bases). V lost 0 bases to trimming and J lost 3 bases, with 12 bases between them. Germline V CDR1 and CDR2: SQVTM, ANQGSEA. The CDR3 is 15 residues long. This CDR3 is CSVEDPRTLYNEQFF. CDR3 coding DNA: TGCAGCGTTGAAGATCCGAGGACACTCTACAATGAGCAGTTCTTC.

The table lists this clonotype with a few counts. The CDR3 DNA reads TGTGCCAGCAGTTTACTTTCGGGTGAGCAGTTCTTC. It codes for CASSLLSGEQFF. This chain connects TRBV12-3 or TRBV12-4 to TRBJ2-1; D call uncertain. V gave up 2 bases and J gave up 9 bases, with 8 bases separating them. The CDR3 extends over 12 amino acids.

The chain links TRBV12-5 to TRBJ1-1; no firm D call. This CDR3 is 14 amino acids long. With 1 base removed from V and 1 base from J, the gap between germline ends came to 7 bases. Germline CDR1 reads LGHNT; CDR2 reads FRNRAP. In nucleotides, the CDR3 is TGTGCTAGTGGTTTGGCCGCAACGAACACTGAAGCTTTCTTT. It codes for CASGLAATNTEAFF.